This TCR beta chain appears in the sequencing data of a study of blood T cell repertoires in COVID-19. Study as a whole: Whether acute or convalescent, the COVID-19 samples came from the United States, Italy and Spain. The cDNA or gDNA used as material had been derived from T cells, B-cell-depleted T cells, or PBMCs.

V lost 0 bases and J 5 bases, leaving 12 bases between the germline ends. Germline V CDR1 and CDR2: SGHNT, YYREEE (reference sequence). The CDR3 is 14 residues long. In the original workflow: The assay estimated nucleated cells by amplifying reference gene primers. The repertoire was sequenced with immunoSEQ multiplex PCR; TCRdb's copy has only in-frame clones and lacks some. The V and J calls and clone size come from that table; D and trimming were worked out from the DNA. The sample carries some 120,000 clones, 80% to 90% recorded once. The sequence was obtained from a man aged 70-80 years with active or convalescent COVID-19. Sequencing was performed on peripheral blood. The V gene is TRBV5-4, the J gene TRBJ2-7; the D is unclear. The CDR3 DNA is TGTGCCAGCAGCTTGGGGGTTGCGGCGGACGAGCAGTACTTC. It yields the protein CASSLGVAADEQYF.